This TCR beta chain was obtained from a study of radiotherapy plus CTLA-4 blockade in lung cancer (dated by TCRdb to 2017 to 2018). With respect to the entire study: Objective responses were observed in about a sixth of enrolled patients, and disease control was achieved in around 28%.

The CDR3, cysteine through phenylalanine, is 13 amino acids long. Of all the DNA, just the CDR3 is kept, 39 bases in frame from base 1. The V end loses 1 base and the J end loses 1 base, and a stretch of 4 bases separates them. CDR1 SGHAT and CDR2 FQNNGV were looked up in the germline V gene. The study tested focal radiation therapy combined with CTLA-4 blockade (ipilimumab) in patients with chemo-refractory metastatic non-small-cell lung cancer. A note on this clone: This receptor's antigen is unknown. Base qualities are not at hand, and no much larger clone is one base apart.

The full study reports these points: Increased serum interferon-beta after radiation, together with early dynamic changes in blood T cell clones, were reported to be the strongest predictors of response. After treatment with radiotherapy and ipilimumab, TCR clones that originated in tumors expanded in peripheral blood.

Receptors were amplified or captured by the immunoSEQ multiplex PCR assay. TCRdb's version of the immuneACCESS table is confined to in-frame rearrangements and falls short of the full clone set. An unresolved V gene accounts for under half of the shortfall where checked; the remainder is of unknown origin. Recorded for this sample are 32,000 or so clones; over 70% of them occurred a single time. About 14% of the sample is held by the ten biggest clonotypes. The sample in question was peripheral blood, obtained from a patient treated with radiotherapy plus ipilimumab. This receptor was identified in a human donor with non-small cell lung cancer that progressed on radiotherapy plus ipilimumab. The rearranged segments are TRBV11-2 and TRBJ1-1, with no reliable assignment of the D segment. The base sequence is TGTGCCAGCAGCTTAGGGACGAACACTGAAGCTTTCTTT. Its protein product is CASSLGTNTEAFF.